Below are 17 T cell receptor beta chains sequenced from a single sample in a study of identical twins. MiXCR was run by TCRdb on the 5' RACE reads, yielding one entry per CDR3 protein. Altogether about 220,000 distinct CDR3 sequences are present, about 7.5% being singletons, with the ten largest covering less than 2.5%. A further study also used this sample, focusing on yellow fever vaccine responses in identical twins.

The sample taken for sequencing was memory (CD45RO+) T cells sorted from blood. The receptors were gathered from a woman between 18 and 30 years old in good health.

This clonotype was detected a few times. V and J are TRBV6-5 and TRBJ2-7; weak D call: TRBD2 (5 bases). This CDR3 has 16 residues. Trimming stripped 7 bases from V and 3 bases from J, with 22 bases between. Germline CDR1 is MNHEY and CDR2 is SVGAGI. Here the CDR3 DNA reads TGTGCCAGCATTTTATCGGGGATATACTACTACTACGAGCAGTACTTC. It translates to CASILSGIYYYYEQYF.

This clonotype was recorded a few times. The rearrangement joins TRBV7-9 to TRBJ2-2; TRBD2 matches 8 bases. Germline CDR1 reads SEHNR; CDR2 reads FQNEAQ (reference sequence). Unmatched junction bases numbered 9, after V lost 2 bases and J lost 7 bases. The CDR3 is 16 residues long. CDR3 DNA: TGTGCCAGCAGCTTAACATTAGCGGGAATCGGCGGGGAGCTGTTTTTT. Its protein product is CASSLTLAGIGGELFF.

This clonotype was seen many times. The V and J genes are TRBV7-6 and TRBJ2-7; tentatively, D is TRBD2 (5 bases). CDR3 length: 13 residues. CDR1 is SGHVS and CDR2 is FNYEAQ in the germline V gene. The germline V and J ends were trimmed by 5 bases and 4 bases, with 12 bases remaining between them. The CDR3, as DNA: TGTGCCAGCAGCCGTATTGGAGGATACGAGCAGTACTTC. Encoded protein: CASSRIGGYEQYF.

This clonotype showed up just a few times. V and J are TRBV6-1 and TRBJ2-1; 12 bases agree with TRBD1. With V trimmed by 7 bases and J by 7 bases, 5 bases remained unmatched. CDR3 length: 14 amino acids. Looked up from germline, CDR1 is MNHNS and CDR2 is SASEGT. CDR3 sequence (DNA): TGTGCCAGCAACTTGGGACAGGGGGCGAATGAGCAGTTCTTC. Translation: CASNLGQGANEQFF.

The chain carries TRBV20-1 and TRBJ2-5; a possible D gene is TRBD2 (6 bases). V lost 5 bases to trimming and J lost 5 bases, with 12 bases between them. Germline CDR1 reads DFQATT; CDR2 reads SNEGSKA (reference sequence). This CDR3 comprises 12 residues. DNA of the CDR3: TGCAGTGCTCAGAGTCGGGAGGAGACCCAGTACTTC. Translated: CSAQSREETQYF.

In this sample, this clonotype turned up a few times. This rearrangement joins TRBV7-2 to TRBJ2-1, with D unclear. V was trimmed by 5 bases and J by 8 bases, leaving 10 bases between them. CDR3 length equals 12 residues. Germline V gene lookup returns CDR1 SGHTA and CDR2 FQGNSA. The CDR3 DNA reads TGTGCCAGCAGCGTCAGTGAGCATGAGCAGTTCTTC. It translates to CASSVSEHEQFF. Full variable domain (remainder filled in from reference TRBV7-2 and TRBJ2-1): GAGVSQSPSNKVTEKGKDVELRCDPISGHTALYWYRQSLGQGLEFLIYFQGNSAPDKSGLPSDRFSAERTGGSVSTLTIQRTQQEDSAVYLCASSVSEHEQFFGPGTRLTVL.

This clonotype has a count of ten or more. CDR3 loop: CASSQVLHRDLRRQPQHF. The CDR3, as DNA: TGCGCCAGCAGCCAAGTACTACATCGGGATCTGAGGCGTCAGCCCCAGCATTTT. J is TRBJ1-5 and V is TRBV4-1; D remains unclear. CDR1 and CDR2 (germline): MGHRA, YSYEKL. V lost 1 base to trimming and J lost 6 bases, with 22 bases between them. This CDR3 contains 18 residues.

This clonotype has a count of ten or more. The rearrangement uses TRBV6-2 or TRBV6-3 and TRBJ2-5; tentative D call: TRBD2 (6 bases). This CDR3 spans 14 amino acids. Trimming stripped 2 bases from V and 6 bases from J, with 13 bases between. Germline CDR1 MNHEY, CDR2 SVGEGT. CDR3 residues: CASSYGVGGKTQYF. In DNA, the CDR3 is TGTGCCAGCAGTTACGGGGTCGGGGGAAAGACCCAGTACTTC.

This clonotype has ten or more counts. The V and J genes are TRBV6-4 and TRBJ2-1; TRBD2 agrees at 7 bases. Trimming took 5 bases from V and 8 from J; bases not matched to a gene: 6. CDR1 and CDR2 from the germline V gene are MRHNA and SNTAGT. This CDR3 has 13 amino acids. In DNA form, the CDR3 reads TGTGCCAGCAGTCTCCGGGAGGCCGATGAGCAGTTCTTC. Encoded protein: CASSLREADEQFF.

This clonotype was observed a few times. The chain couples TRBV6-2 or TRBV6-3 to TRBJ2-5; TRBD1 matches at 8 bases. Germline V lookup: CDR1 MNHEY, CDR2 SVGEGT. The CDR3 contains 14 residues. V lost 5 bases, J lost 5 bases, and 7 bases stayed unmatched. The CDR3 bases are TGTGCCAGCAGTCACCAGGGGGCCGGGGAGACCCAGTACTTC. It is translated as CASSHQGAGETQYF.

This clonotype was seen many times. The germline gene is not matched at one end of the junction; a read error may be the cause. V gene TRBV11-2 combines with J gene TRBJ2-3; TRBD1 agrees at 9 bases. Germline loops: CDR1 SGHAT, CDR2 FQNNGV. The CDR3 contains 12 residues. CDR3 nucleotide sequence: TGTGCCAGCAGCCGCCGGACAGGGGTGACCCCTTTT. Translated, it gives CASSRRTGVTPF.

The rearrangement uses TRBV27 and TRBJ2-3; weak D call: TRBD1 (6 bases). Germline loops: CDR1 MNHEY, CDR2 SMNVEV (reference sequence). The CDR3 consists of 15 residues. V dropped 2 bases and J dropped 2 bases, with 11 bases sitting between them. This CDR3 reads CASSLEGHTTDTQYF. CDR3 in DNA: TGTGCCAGCAGTTTAGAGGGACACACCACAGATACGCAGTATTTT.

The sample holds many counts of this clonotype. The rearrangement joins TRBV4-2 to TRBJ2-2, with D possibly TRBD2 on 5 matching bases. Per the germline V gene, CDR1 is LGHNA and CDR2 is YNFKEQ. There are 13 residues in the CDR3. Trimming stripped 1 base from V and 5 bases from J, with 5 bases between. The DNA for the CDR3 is TGTGCCAGCAGCCAAGCGGGAACCGGGGAGCTGTTTTTT. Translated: CASSQAGTGELFF.

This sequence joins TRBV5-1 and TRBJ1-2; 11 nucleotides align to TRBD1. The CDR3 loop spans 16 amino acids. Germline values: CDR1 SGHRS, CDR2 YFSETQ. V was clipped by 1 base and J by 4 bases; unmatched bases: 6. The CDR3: CASSLRPGTGGYGYTF. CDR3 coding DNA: TGCGCCAGCAGCTTGCGCCCCGGGACAGGGGGCTATGGCTACACCTTC.

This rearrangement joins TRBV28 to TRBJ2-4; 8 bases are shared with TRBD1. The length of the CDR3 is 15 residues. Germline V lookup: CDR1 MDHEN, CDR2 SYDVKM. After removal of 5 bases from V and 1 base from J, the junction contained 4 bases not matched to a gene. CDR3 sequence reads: CASSPQGAAKNIQYF. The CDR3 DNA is TGTGCCAGCAGTCCTCAGGGGGCGGCCAAAAACATTCAGTACTTC.

The CDR3: CASSLGGQGSGEQFF. The CDR3 DNA reads TGTGCCAGCAGCTTAGGGGGACAGGGAAGTGGTGAGCAGTTCTTC. The rearrangement uses TRBV11-3 and TRBJ2-1; TRBD1 aligns across 9 bases. Germline V gives CDR1 SGHNT, CDR2 YENEEA. J was trimmed by 9 bases and V by 1 base; bases with no gene match: 7. This CDR3 spans 15 amino acids.

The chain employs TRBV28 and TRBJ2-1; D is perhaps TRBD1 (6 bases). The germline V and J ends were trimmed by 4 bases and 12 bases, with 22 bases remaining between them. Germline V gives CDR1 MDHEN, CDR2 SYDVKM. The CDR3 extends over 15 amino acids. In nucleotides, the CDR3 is TGTGCCAGCAGTTCCATAACTAGACAGGTAGAAGGGCAGTTCTTC. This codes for CASSSITRQVEGQFF.